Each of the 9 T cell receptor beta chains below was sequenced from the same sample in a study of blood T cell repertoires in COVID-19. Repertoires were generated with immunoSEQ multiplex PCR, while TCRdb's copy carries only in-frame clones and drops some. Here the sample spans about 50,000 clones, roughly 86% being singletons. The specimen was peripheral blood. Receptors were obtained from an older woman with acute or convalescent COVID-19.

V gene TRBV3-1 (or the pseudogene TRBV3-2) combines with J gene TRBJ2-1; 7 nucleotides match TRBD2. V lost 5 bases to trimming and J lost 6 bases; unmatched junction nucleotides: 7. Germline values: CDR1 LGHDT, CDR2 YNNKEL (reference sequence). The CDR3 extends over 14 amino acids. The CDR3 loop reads CASSVAGLFNEQFF. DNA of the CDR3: TGTGCCAGCAGCGTAGCGGGTTTGTTCAATGAGCAGTTCTTC.

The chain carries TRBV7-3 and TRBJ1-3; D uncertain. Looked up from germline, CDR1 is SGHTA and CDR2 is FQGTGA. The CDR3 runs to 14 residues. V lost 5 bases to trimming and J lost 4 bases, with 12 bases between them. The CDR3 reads CASSPTAGGNTIYF. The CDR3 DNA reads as TGTGCCAGCAGCCCGACGGCCGGGGGAAACACCATATATTTT.

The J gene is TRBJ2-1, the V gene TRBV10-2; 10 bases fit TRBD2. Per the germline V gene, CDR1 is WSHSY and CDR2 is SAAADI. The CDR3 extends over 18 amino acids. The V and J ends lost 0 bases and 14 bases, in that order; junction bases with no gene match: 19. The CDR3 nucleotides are TGCGCCAGCAGTGAGTCGGCTAGCGGGAGCTCCGTAGCCCCCTACAAGTTCTTC. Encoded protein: CASSESASGSSVAPYKFF.

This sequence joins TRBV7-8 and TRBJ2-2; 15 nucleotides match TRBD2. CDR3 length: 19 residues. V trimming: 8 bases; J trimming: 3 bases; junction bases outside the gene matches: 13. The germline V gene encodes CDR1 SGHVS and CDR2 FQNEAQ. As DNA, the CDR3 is TGTGCCAGCTATCCGGGACTAGCGGGAGGATATCGCGACACCGGGGAGCTGTTTTTT. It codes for CASYPGLAGGYRDTGELFF.

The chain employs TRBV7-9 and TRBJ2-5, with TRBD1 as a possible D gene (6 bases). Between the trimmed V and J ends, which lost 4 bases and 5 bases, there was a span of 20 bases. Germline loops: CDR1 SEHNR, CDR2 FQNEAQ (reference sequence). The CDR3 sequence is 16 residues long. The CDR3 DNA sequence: TGTGCCAGCAGCTCCCGTTTGGAGACAGGACGGGAGACCCAGTACTTC. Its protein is CASSSRLETGRETQYF.

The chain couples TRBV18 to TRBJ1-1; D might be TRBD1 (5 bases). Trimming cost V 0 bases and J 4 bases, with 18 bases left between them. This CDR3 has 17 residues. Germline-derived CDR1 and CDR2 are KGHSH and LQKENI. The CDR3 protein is CASSPPSQGHRGTEAFF. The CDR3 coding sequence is TGTGCCAGCTCACCACCGAGTCAGGGTCACCGAGGCACTGAAGCTTTCTTT.

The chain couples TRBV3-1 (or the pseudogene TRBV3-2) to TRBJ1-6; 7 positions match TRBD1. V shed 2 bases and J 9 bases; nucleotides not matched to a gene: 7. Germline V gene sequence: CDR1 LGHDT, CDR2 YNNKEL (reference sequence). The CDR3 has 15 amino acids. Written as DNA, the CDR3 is TGTGCCAGCAGCCAAACAGGGGTGGATGGTTCACCCCTCCACTTT. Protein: CASSQTGVDGSPLHF.

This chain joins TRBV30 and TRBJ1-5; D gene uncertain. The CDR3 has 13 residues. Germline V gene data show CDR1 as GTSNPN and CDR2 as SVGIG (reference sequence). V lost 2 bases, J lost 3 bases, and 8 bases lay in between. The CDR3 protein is CAWSPGDNQPQHF. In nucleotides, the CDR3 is TGTGCCTGGAGTCCGGGTGACAATCAGCCCCAGCATTTT.

DNA for the CDR3: TGTGCCAGCACCTCAACCCCGAGTGCTGGCTACACCTTC. This encodes CASTSTPSAGYTF. The chain couples TRBV5-6 to TRBJ1-2, with D uncertain. The CDR3 is 13 residues long. V lost 6 bases and J 7 bases, leaving 16 bases between the germline ends. From germline, CDR1 is SGHDT and CDR2 YYEEEE.